The entry below gives a single T cell receptor (beta chain) sequence along with its context. Its antigen remains unidentified. The sample comes from a study of cytomegalovirus exposure and HLA in healthy donors. Study-wide results and caveats: A classifier reportedly called cytomegalovirus status with high sensitivity and specificity. Listed as cytomegalovirus-associated were approximately 160 TCR beta chains.

The validation cohort, a group of around 120 subjects, included the donors and was separate from the approximately 660-subject first cohort. The CDR3 runs to 15 residues. After removal of 3 bases from V and 8 bases from J, the junction contained 4 bases not matched to a gene. Germline CDR1 SGDLS, CDR2 YYNGEE. Libraries were prepared by immunoSEQ multiplex PCR; TCRdb keeps only in-frame clonotypes and omits some of them. The sample lists some 190,000 clones, approximately 89% occurring once. Sequencing was performed on PBMCs. This chain links TRBV9 with TRBJ2-1; 14 bases are shared with TRBD2. The source of this sequence is a man aged 30 to 45 in good health and CMV-seropositive. The DNA for the CDR3 is TGTGCCAGCAGCGCGGGGGGACTAGCGGGAGATGAGCAGTTCTTC. It yields the protein CASSAGGLAGDEQFF. The variable domain in full, completed from reference TRBV9 and TRBJ2-1, reads DSGVTQTPKHLITATGQRVTLRCSPRSGDLSVYWYQQSLDQGLQFLIQYYNGEERAKGNILERFSAQQFPDLHSELNLSSLELGDSALYFCASSAGGLAGDEQFFGPGTRLTVL.